A single sample is the source of the 31 T cell receptor beta chains below, sequenced in a study of Ad26.COV2.S vaccination and SARS-CoV-2 variants. Noted treatment: 15 to 20 received Ad26.COV2.S at low or high dose, single or two shots; roughly five received placebo; per-sample allocation not given. Sampling occurred on day 63 after the first vaccine or placebo injection. Sequenced by immunoSEQ multiplex PCR; TCRdb stores in-frame clones only, minus some. The sample lists more than 400,000 clones, 90% occurring once. The input for sequencing was peripheral blood, taken in a trial of Ad26.COV2.S vaccine versus placebo. The receptors were gathered from a person aged 18 to 65 who received the Ad26.COV2.S COVID-19 vaccine or a placebo.

This rearrangement joins TRBV7-2 to TRBJ2-2; D tentatively fits TRBD1 or TRBD2 (6 bases each). The CDR3 is 15 amino acids. V was trimmed by 1 base and J by 5 bases, leaving 11 bases between them. Germline lookup yields CDR1 SGHTA and CDR2 FQGNSA. The CDR3 DNA reads as TGTGCCAGCAGCTTAGTCGGGGGCGGGACCGGGGAGCTGTTTTTT. Its translation: CASSLVGGGTGELFF.

The J gene is TRBJ2-1, the V gene TRBV12-3 or TRBV12-4; D is possibly TRBD2 (5 bases). V lost 3 bases and J lost 8, with 11 bases in between. CDR3 length equals 13 residues. The CDR3, as DNA: TGTGCCAGCAGTTTTCGGGAAATCGATGAGCAGTTCTTC. It encodes CASSFREIDEQFF.

The chain links TRBV4-3 to TRBJ2-6; D possibly corresponds to TRBD2 (6 bases). Looked up from germline, CDR1 is LGHNA and CDR2 is YSLEER. Trimming removed 0 bases at V and 0 bases at J, with 15 bases between. This CDR3 is built from 19 residues. The CDR3 DNA sequence: TGCGCCAGCAGCCAAGATACGGCGGGATTGAGCTCTGGGGCCAACGTCCTGACTTTC. This translates into CASSQDTAGLSSGANVLTF.

The CDR3, as DNA: TGTGCCATCAGTGACGCGACGCGAGCGGGACGTTACGAGCAGTACTTC. Its translation: CAISDATRAGRYEQYF. The chain combines TRBV10-3 with TRBJ2-7; 7 bases are shared with TRBD2. The germline CDR1 and CDR2 sequences are ENHRY and SYGVKD. The CDR3 has 16 amino acids. Trimming removed 3 bases from V and 4 bases from J; junction bases left unmatched: 12.

The CDR3 here is CASSLDRTSTDTQYF. CDR3 coding DNA: TGTGCCAGCAGCTTAGATAGGACTAGCACAGATACGCAGTATTTT. The rearrangement links TRBV11-2 to TRBJ2-3; D possibly corresponds to TRBD2 (5 bases). The CDR3 has 15 residues. From germline, CDR1 is SGHAT and CDR2 FQNNGV. Trimming left V 0 bases short and J 0 bases short, with 7 bases between. The full variable domain, in which reference TRBV11-2 and TRBJ2-3 provide the parts outside the CDR3, is EAGVAQSPRYKIIEKRQSVAFWCNPISGHATLYWYQQILGQGPKLLIQFQNNGVVDDSQLPKDRFSAERLKGVDSTLKIQPAKLEDSAVYLCASSLDRTSTDTQYFGPGTRLTVL.

The V and J genes are TRBV10-3 and TRBJ1-2; D not certain. Germline values: CDR1 ENHRY, CDR2 SYGVKD. Trimming removed 10 bases at V and 1 base at J, with 16 bases between. This CDR3 is built from 14 residues. The CDR3 here is CATRRTEDNYGYTF. CDR3 nucleotide sequence: TGTGCCACGCGCCGGACGGAGGATAACTATGGCTACACCTTC.

This chain links TRBV28 with TRBJ2-7, with 9 bases matching TRBD2. V was pared by 6 bases and J by 2 bases, with 8 bases of the junction left unmatched. The CDR3 is 15 amino acids. The germline CDR1 and CDR2 sequences are MDHEN and SYDVKM. The CDR3 coding sequence is TGTGCCAGCAGGGGCCCGGGACTAGCCGCCTACGAGCAGTACTTC. It encodes CASRGPGLAAYEQYF.

This clone was seen only once. The chain combines TRBV7-9 with TRBJ2-7; 13 bases fit TRBD2. V lost 1 base and J lost 6; bases outside the gene matches: 3. The CDR3 has 15 amino acids. CDR1 is SEHNR, CDR2 FQNEAQ, per germline (reference sequence). Here the CDR3 DNA reads TGTGCCAGCAGCTTAGGGACTAGCGGGAGTCCCGAGCAGTACTTC. It specifies CASSLGTSGSPEQYF. Looking up the rest from reference TRBV7-9 and TRBJ2-7 gives the full variable domain: DTGVSQNPRHKITKRGQNVTFRCDPISEHNRLYWYRQTLGQGPEFLTYFQNEAQLEKSRLLSDRFSAERPKGSFSTLEIQRTEQGDSAMYLCASSLGTSGSPEQYFGPGTRLTVT.

This clone was observed a single time. V is TRBV6-2 or TRBV6-3 and J is TRBJ2-5, with no clear D. CDR1 is MNHEY and CDR2 is SVGEGT in the germline V gene. This CDR3 has 14 amino acids. Deletions cut 5 bases from V and 5 bases from J, with 15 bases between. The CDR3 loop reads CASSPLVRWETQYF. CDR3 sequence (DNA): TGTGCCAGCAGTCCGTTGGTCCGGTGGGAGACCCAGTACTTC.

This clone was seen repeatedly, ten times or more. This chain uses TRBV19 with TRBJ1-5; 11 bases map to TRBD1. Germline V gene lookup returns CDR1 LNHDA and CDR2 SQIVND (reference sequence). The V gene end was trimmed by 4 bases and the J gene end by 2 bases; junction bases not matched to a gene: 7. This CDR3 comprises 17 residues. The CDR3 bases are TGTGCCAGTAGTAGGGGACAGGGGGATCGGGGCAATCAGCCCCAGCATTTT. Its protein product is CASSRGQGDRGNQPQHF.

This chain links TRBV7-8 with TRBJ1-2; TRBD1 agrees at 10 bases. The germline CDR1 and CDR2 sequences are SGHVS and FQNEAQ. With V trimmed by 6 bases and J by 4 bases, 5 bases remained unmatched. This CDR3 has 14 residues. CDR3 sequence reads: CASRPGQGSYGYTF. DNA of the CDR3: TGTGCCAGCAGGCCGGGACAGGGGAGCTATGGCTACACCTTC.

The rearrangement links TRBV7-9 to TRBJ2-5; D is unclear. The CDR3 contains 16 residues. CDR1 is SEHNR, CDR2 FQNEAQ, per germline (reference sequence). V dropped 7 bases and J dropped 5 bases, with 23 bases sitting between them. CDR3 protein: CASTPRGRSLEETQYF. The CDR3 region has the DNA TGTGCCAGCACCCCCAGAGGACGGAGTTTAGAGGAGACCCAGTACTTC.

The chain carries TRBV3-1 (or the pseudogene TRBV3-2) and TRBJ1-6, with D hard to call. The CDR3 totals 14 residues. The V and J ends lost 2 bases and 3 bases respectively, with 5 bases between them. Germline values: CDR1 LGHDT, CDR2 YNNKEL (reference sequence). CDR3 in DNA: TGTGCCAGCAGCCAACAGATCTATAATTCACCCCTCCACTTT. Encoded protein: CASSQQIYNSPLHF.

The V call is TRBV28, the J call TRBJ2-1; the match to TRBD1 covers 7 bases. Per the germline V gene, CDR1 is MDHEN and CDR2 is SYDVKM. The CDR3 loop spans 15 amino acids. Trimming took 1 base from V and 7 from J; bases not matched to a gene: 7. CDR3 amino acids: CASSLFPTGANEQFF. DNA for the CDR3: TGTGCCAGCAGTTTATTCCCCACAGGGGCTAATGAGCAGTTCTTC. The full variable domain, its missing parts supplied by reference TRBV28 and TRBJ2-1, is DVKVTQSSRYLVKRTGEKVFLECVQDMDHENMFWYRQDPGLGLRLIYFSYDVKMKEKGDIPEGYSVSREKKERFSLILESASTNQTSMYLCASSLFPTGANEQFFGPGTRLTVL.

The chain is built from TRBV6-2 or TRBV6-3 and TRBJ2-4; D is perhaps TRBD1 (5 bases). CDR1 is MNHEY, CDR2 SVGEGT, per germline. The V and J ends lost 6 bases and 4 bases respectively, with 16 bases between them. The CDR3 length is 15 residues. The CDR3 nucleotides are TGTGCCAGCAGCGCCTCCCAGGGATGGAAAAACATTCAGTACTTC. Residues: CASSASQGWKNIQYF.

The rearrangement uses TRBV7-9 and TRBJ2-3, with 10 positions matching TRBD1. CDR3 length: 17 residues. Germline V gene sequence: CDR1 SEHNR, CDR2 FQNEAQ (reference sequence). The V gene end was trimmed by 5 bases and the J gene end by 3 bases; junction bases not matched to a gene: 11. The CDR3 DNA reads as TGTGCCAGCAGCCCCAGAATAGACAGGGGGCTTACAGATACGCAGTATTTT. Translating gives CASSPRIDRGLTDTQYF.

The chain combines TRBV9 with TRBJ2-2; TRBD1 agrees at 11 bases. Germline CDR1 is SGDLS and CDR2 is YYNGEE. Unmatched junction bases numbered 5, after V lost 4 bases and J lost 6 bases. This CDR3 contains 15 residues. DNA for the CDR3: TGTGCCAGCAGCTTCGGACAGGGGGCACCCGGGGAGCTGTTTTTT. Translation gives CASSFGQGAPGELFF.

The rearrangement joins TRBV14 to TRBJ2-1; D not resolved. Germline CDR1 reads SGHDN; CDR2 reads FVKESK. The length of the CDR3 is 16 residues. The V gene lost 1 base and the J gene lost 3 bases, with 13 bases spanning the gap. The CDR3 sequence: CASSQGFQDYYNEQFF. The CDR3 bases are TGTGCCAGCAGCCAAGGTTTCCAGGATTACTACAATGAGCAGTTCTTC.

Worth noting for this clone: The junction and the germline gene differ at one end; a read error may be behind it. CDR3 region: CASRLGGGAGEAFF. The CDR3 DNA follows: TGTGCCAGCAGGTTGGGAGGGGGCGCGGGTGAAGCTTTCTTT. The genes are TRBV5-5 and TRBJ1-1, with TRBD1 matching over 7 bases. The CDR3 length is 14 residues. The V gene's germline CDR1 is SGHKS and CDR2 YYEKEE (reference sequence).

This clone was seen once. V is TRBV4-1 and J is TRBJ1-2, with TRBD1 identical over 8 bases. CDR3 length: 14 amino acids. V lost 3 bases to trimming and J lost 8 bases; unmatched junction nucleotides: 8. Germline CDR1 and CDR2: MGHRA and YSYEKL. The CDR3: CASSQARGLRGYTF. The CDR3 DNA follows: TGCGCCAGCAGCCAGGCCAGGGGGCTCCGGGGCTACACCTTC.

This chain uses TRBV5-6 with TRBJ2-7; D is uncertain. This CDR3 comprises 13 residues. Trimming pared 7 bases from V and 1 base from J, leaving 12 bases between. From germline, CDR1 is SGHDT and CDR2 YYEEEE. CDR3 in amino acids: CASGHVGSYEQYF. The CDR3 DNA reads TGTGCCAGCGGCCACGTCGGGTCCTACGAGCAGTACTTC.

The rearrangement links TRBV28 to TRBJ2-4, with 7 nucleotides matching TRBD2. The germline V gene encodes CDR1 MDHEN and CDR2 SYDVKM. The CDR3 consists of 14 residues. V dropped 2 bases and J dropped 7; count of bases not matched to a gene: 5. This chain's CDR3 is CASSLMGGANIQYF. The DNA of the CDR3 is TGTGCCAGCAGTTTAATGGGAGGGGCCAACATTCAGTACTTC.

The rearrangement uses TRBV24-1 and TRBJ2-5, with 8 nucleotides matching TRBD2. The CDR3 extends over 15 amino acids. Trimming cost V 3 bases and J 1 base; bases outside gene matches: 3. CDR1 and CDR2 from the germline V gene are KGHDR and SFDVKD. The CDR3 DNA reads as TGTGCCACCAGTGATCCCACTAGCGGCCAAGAGACCCAGTACTTC. This translates into CATSDPTSGQETQYF.

The table lists this clone with a count of one. The V gene is TRBV13, the J gene TRBJ2-3; the D gene is possibly TRBD2 (6 bases). Germline V CDR1 and CDR2: PRHDT, FYEKMQ (reference sequence). The CDR3 covers 15 residues. Trimming removed 1 base at V and 6 bases at J, with 14 bases between. The DNA of the CDR3 is TGTGCCAGCAGCTTAGCGGTCTCTAGCGTTGATACGCAGTATTTT. Protein sequence: CASSLAVSSVDTQYF.

This CDR3 is CASSLAAGTDTQYF. CDR3 in DNA: TGTGCCAGCAGCTTAGCCGCAGGGACAGATACGCAGTATTTT. The chain employs TRBV11-3 and TRBJ2-3; the D gene is possibly TRBD1 (5 bases). Germline V lookup: CDR1 SGHNT, CDR2 YENEEA. The CDR3 is 14 amino acids. Between the trimmed V and J ends, which lost 1 base and 3 bases, there was a span of 8 bases.

J is TRBJ2-7 and V is TRBV12-3 or TRBV12-4; D ambiguous. This CDR3 has 13 amino acids. The V end lost 4 bases, the J end lost 6 bases, and 13 bases lay between the germline ends. The CDR3 bases are TGTGCCAGCAGTTCCTCATCGGCCGCCGAGCAGTACTTC. It encodes CASSSSSAAEQYF.

The gene calls are TRBV7-2 and TRBJ2-5; no clear D. V was clipped by 3 bases and J by 5 bases, with 13 bases between them. CDR3 length: 14 residues. The germline V gene encodes CDR1 SGHTA and CDR2 FQGNSA. CDR3: CASSLSSIRETQYF. CDR3 coding DNA: TGTGCCAGCAGCTTGAGCAGCATAAGGGAGACCCAGTACTTC.

The genes are TRBV5-6 and TRBJ1-6; a weak D match, TRBD1 (6 bases). CDR1 is SGHDT and CDR2 is YYEEEE in the germline V gene. V lost 8 bases to trimming and J lost 9 bases, with 15 bases between them. This CDR3 region has 13 residues. The CDR3 DNA reads as TGTGCCAGTAACAGGGCCCCTGGTTCACCCCTCCACTTT. Translated: CASNRAPGSPLHF.

The J gene is TRBJ2-7, the V gene TRBV7-2, with D hard to call. Trimming took 1 base from V and 0 from J, leaving 10 bases between them. Germline V gene data show CDR1 as SGHTA and CDR2 as FQGNSA. The CDR3 length is 15 residues. CDR3 region: CASSLGVGPSYEQYF. The CDR3 DNA follows: TGTGCCAGCAGCTTAGGGGTAGGTCCCTCCTACGAGCAGTACTTC. Variable domain in full (rest from reference TRBV7-2 and TRBJ2-7): GAGVSQSPSNKVTEKGKDVELRCDPISGHTALYWYRQSLGQGLEFLIYFQGNSAPDKSGLPSDRFSAERTGGSVSTLTIQRTQQEDSAVYLCASSLGVGPSYEQYFGPGTRLTVT.

The V and J genes are TRBV7-2 and TRBJ1-1; the match to TRBD1 covers 7 bases. Germline V gene data show CDR1 as SGHTA and CDR2 as FQGNSA. This CDR3 has 16 amino acids. J lost 4 bases, V lost 5 bases, and 13 bases had no gene match. The CDR3 spells CASSISRGVDGTEAFF. DNA for the CDR3: TGTGCCAGCAGCATTTCCAGGGGGGTCGATGGCACTGAAGCTTTCTTT. The full variable domain, with the rest looked up from reference TRBV7-2 and TRBJ1-1, is GAGVSQSPSNKVTEKGKDVELRCDPISGHTALYWYRQSLGQGLEFLIYFQGNSAPDKSGLPSDRFSAERTGGSVSTLTIQRTQQEDSAVYLCASSISRGVDGTEAFFGQGTRLTVV.

The gene calls are TRBV19 and TRBJ2-5; D gene ambiguous. This CDR3 comprises 15 residues. V lost 4 bases to trimming and J lost 2 bases, with 14 bases between them. Per germline, CDR1 LNHDA and CDR2 SQIVND (reference sequence). The CDR3 protein is CASSTGSQPQETQYF. CDR3 bases: TGTGCCAGTAGTACAGGAAGTCAGCCGCAAGAGACCCAGTACTTC.